The present T cell receptor (beta chain) was sequenced within a study of T cells in tumors after PD-1 blockade (dated by TCRdb to the late 2010s). Background on the whole study: Patients were excluded if they had prior checkpoint blockade, use of systemic immunosuppressants, or recent radiotherapy or other anti-cancer therapy within 4 weeks. On average, tumor samples had some 26,000 TCR templates (range about 550-100,000) and over 6,000 unique clonotypes, roughly 20-fold deeper than single-cell TCR sequencing. A subset of patients also received ongoing daily vismodegib 150 mg during anti-PD-1 treatment. Clinical response was assessed using RECIST version 1.1. The study performed paired single-cell RNA and TCR sequencing on site-matched tumors from BCC or SCC patients before and after anti-PD-1 therapy.

V is pruned by 1 base and J by 1 base, leaving 8 bases of the junction without a gene match. The CDR3 runs 17 residues from the cysteine to the phenylalanine. The retained sequence is limited to the CDR3, 51 bases, with the frame set at the first base. CDR1 and CDR2, looked up from the germline V gene (reference sequence), are SEHNR and FQNEAQ. The time point label on this specimen signifies: after anti-PD-1 therapy. Tumor biopsies were site-matched, taken from the same primary tumor before and after PD-1 blockade. Treatment consisted of either cemiplimab 350 mg every 2 weeks or pembrolizumab 200 mg every 3 weeks. Post-treatment squamous cell carcinoma samples were collected on average 31 days after treatment start, so that early T cell dynamics were captured. For bulk TCRbeta sequencing, genomic DNA was extracted from tumor biopsies or peripheral blood, and input amounts ranged from roughly 550 ng to 6,500 ng. Bulk TCRbeta sequencing was performed on remaining biopsy material to increase sensitivity for rare clonotypes compared with single-cell TCR sequencing. Every patient had histologically proven advanced or metastatic basal or squamous cell carcinoma and was a poor candidate for surgical resection. Serial tumor biopsies were taken during anti-PD-1 treatment from the 4 patients comprising the squamous cell carcinoma cohort. Fresh biopsies came from the site of the primary tumor, and part of the tissue was kept in RNAlater for exome and bulk TCR sequencing.

Here is what the overall study found, with its caveats: Where the novel T cell clones came from was not identified, and possible sources could include lymphoid organs or rare unexpanded clones inside the tumor or in the tumor periphery. About 41% of tumor TCR clonotypes were detected in blood, and some novel exhausted tumor clones were observed in pre-treatment blood, which was taken as suggesting peripheral recruitment. In squamous cell carcinoma, about half of expanded exhausted clones were novel versus 29% of other expanded CD8+ clones. Clonal replacement was seen only when comparing pre- and post-treatment samples and not when comparing two pre-treatment samples, which argues against artifacts from biopsy timing or location. Exhausted CD8+ clones expanded after therapy were found to be mostly novel clonotypes undetected pre-treatment, suggesting clonal replacement rather than reinvigoration of pre-existing clones.

The immunoSEQ platform was used to carry out deep TCRbeta sequencing. Per the source publication's procedure: Only productive rearrangements were exported from the immunoSEQ Analyzer for downstream analysis. A two-sided binomial test at Bonferroni-corrected P below 0.01 was used to call clones with significant expansion or contraction between timepoints. T cell phenotypes were assigned to bulk TCRbeta clonotypes by matching the clonotypes to single-cell RNA+TCR-seq clones that had the same TCRbeta sequence. Using bulk TCR sequencing data, clone enrichment in tumor was calculated by dividing a clone's tumor frequency by the same clone's PBMC frequency. GLIPH was used to group TCRs into specificity groups, clusters of distinct TCRs likely recognizing common antigens via shared CDR3 motifs. TCRdb took over this immuneACCESS table, retaining in-frame rearrangements with V and J assigned. Such tables are incomplete; in checked studies, under half of the missing clones stem from an unresolved V gene, and the remainder is unexplained. V and J calls and clone size come straight from that table; D and trimming were deduced from the DNA. This sample comprises roughly 15,000 clones, about 67% of them detected only once. Roughly 30% of the sample comes from the top ten.

Points on this clone: Which antigen it targets is not known. No much larger clonotype is one base removed from it; base qualities were not supplied.

The rearranged chain carries TRBV7-9 and TRBJ2-3; TRBD1 aligns with 7 central bases. This TCR was recovered from a human donor with cutaneous squamous cell carcinoma. This sample comprised tumor tissue, obtained after anti-PD-1 treatment. CDR3 region: CASSLGSTGSRTDTQYF. The DNA is as follows: TGTGCCAGCAGCTTAGGGTCGACAGGGTCCCGCACAGATACGCAGTATTTT.